This TCR beta chain was recorded in a study of shared clonotypes between healthy human individuals. The V end lost 4 bases, the J end lost 8 bases, and 12 bases lay between the germline ends. Germline V lookup: CDR1 MDHEN, CDR2 SYDVKM. This CDR3 spans 14 amino acids. Profiled with immunoSEQ multiplex PCR; TCRdb holds only in-frame clones, not every one. Seen here are 550,000 to 700,000 clones, less than 80% observed once, and the top ten hold 1.5% to 2%. Material: memory CD4+ T cells sorted from blood. Documented subset: CD45RA-negative fraction. The V call is TRBV28, the J call TRBJ1-6, with D unresolved. The TCR comes from a woman between 25 and 40 years old in good health. CDR3 DNA: TGTGCCAGCAGTTCAGGCCTTGAGTATTCACCCCTCCACTTT. Translated: CASSSGLEYSPLHF.